Shown below are 16 T cell receptor beta chains from a single sample sequenced in a study of OX40 agonist ivuxolimab in advanced cancers. Data came from immunoSEQ multiplex PCR; TCRdb stores just in-frame clones and leaves some out. There are some 110,000 clones in the sample; 90% occur only once, and around 0.5% lies in the top ten. Sample: CD4+ or CD8+ T cells sorted from blood, taken in a trial of the OX40 agonist ivuxolimab. Receptors originate from an adult with an advanced solid tumor such as melanoma, head and neck, liver or kidney cancer.

V gene TRBV19 combines with J gene TRBJ2-2, with a weak D call TRBD1 (6 bases). V lost 1 base, J lost 2 bases, and 8 bases lay in between. The CDR3 covers 15 residues. Germline lookup yields CDR1 LNHDA and CDR2 SQIVND (reference sequence). In DNA form, the CDR3 reads TGTGCCAGTAGTATAGGACAGGCTAACACCGGGGAGCTGTTTTTT. Encoded protein: CASSIGQANTGELFF.

The chain links TRBV18 to TRBJ2-6, with 10 bases fitting TRBD1. Germline V lookup: CDR1 KGHSH, CDR2 LQKENI. The CDR3 has 18 residues. After removal of 0 bases from V and 0 bases from J, the junction contained 2 bases not matched to a gene. This CDR3 is CASSPPGQGYSGANVLTF. The CDR3 DNA reads as TGTGCCAGCTCACCACCGGGACAGGGGTACTCTGGGGCCAACGTCCTGACTTTC.

The chain couples TRBV4-1 to TRBJ2-3, with 11 bases identical to TRBD2. CDR3 length: 16 amino acids. V shed 3 bases and J 3 bases; nucleotides not matched to a gene: 5. Germline CDR1 is MGHRA and CDR2 is YSYEKL. The CDR3 reads CASSHLAGGKTDTQYF. The CDR3 DNA reads as TGCGCCAGCAGCCATTTAGCGGGGGGGAAGACAGATACGCAGTATTTT.

The rearrangement joins TRBV5-1 to TRBJ2-7, with TRBD1 identical over 8 bases. Germline assignment: CDR1 SGHRS and CDR2 YFSETQ. V shed 5 bases, J shed 5 bases, and the junction held 9 bases outside the gene matches. This CDR3 spans 14 amino acids. The CDR3 is CASRVYPTGDEQYF. The CDR3 DNA is TGCGCCAGCAGAGTTTACCCGACAGGGGACGAGCAGTACTTC.

About this clone: The same CDR3 can be traced to other DNA sequences in this sample. The V and J genes are TRBV6-5 and TRBJ2-3, with D perhaps TRBD2 (6 bases). The CDR3 loop spans 14 amino acids. Germline CDR1 and CDR2: MNHEY and SVGAGI. V lost 0 bases, J lost 6 bases, and 10 bases lay in between. Here the CDR3 DNA reads TGTGCCAGCAGTTACTCCGTGGGGAGGGATACGCAGTATTTT. Its protein is CASSYSVGRDTQYF.

The DNA for the CDR3 is TGCGCCAGCAGCCCGGAACACAGGGTAAACATTCAGTACTTC. Protein: CASSPEHRVNIQYF. The chain is built from TRBV4-3 and TRBJ2-4; tentatively, D is TRBD1 (6 bases). Germline V gene sequence: CDR1 LGHNA, CDR2 YSLEER. V was cut by 4 bases and J by 6 bases, with 13 bases left in between. This CDR3 comprises 14 residues.

The chain has TRBV4-3 and TRBJ2-5; 8 bases are a match to TRBD1. After removal of 0 bases from V and 0 bases from J, the junction contained 6 bases not matched to a gene. There are 17 residues in the CDR3. Looked up from germline, CDR1 is LGHNA and CDR2 is YSLEER. The CDR3 here is CASSQDLRDRHQETQYF. The CDR3 DNA follows: TGCGCCAGCAGCCAAGACCTCCGGGACAGGCACCAAGAGACCCAGTACTTC.

The V call is TRBV18, the J call TRBJ2-7; D is tentatively TRBD1 or TRBD2 (5 bases each). V lost 5 bases and J 3 bases, leaving 14 bases between the germline ends. The length of the CDR3 is 14 residues. Germline V gene sequence: CDR1 KGHSH, CDR2 LQKENI. As DNA, the CDR3 is TGTGCCAGCTCAGGTTTAGGGGAGATCTACGAGCAGTACTTC. This codes for CASSGLGEIYEQYF.

This chain joins TRBV28 and TRBJ1-3; 10 nucleotides agree with TRBD1. The CDR3 contains 18 residues. Germline CDR1 and CDR2: MDHEN and SYDVKM. J lost 3 bases, V lost 5 bases, and 13 bases had no gene match. In nucleotides, the CDR3 is TGTGCCAGCAGTCCAGGTCTGGGGACAGGGGCTGGTGGAAACACCATATATTTT. This encodes CASSPGLGTGAGGNTIYF.

The gene calls are TRBV2 and TRBJ1-6; 8 bases match TRBD1. V lost 8 bases, J lost 5 bases, and 8 bases stayed unmatched. This CDR3 contains 15 residues. Germline loops: CDR1 SNHLY, CDR2 FYNNEI. The CDR3: CASDPDRANNSPLHF. The CDR3 DNA sequence: TGTGCCAGCGACCCGGACAGGGCTAATAATTCACCCCTCCACTTT.

V usage is TRBV5-6 and J usage is TRBJ1-1; no firm D call. This CDR3 is 14 amino acids long. Germline V gives CDR1 SGHDT, CDR2 YYEEEE. V gave up 5 bases and J gave up 1 base, with 12 bases separating them. CDR3 sequence (DNA): TGTGCCAGCAGAATCGGACGGTGGAACACTGAAGCTTTCTTT. Amino acids: CASRIGRWNTEAFF.

The rearrangement joins TRBV11-3 to TRBJ2-3; D gene ambiguous. The V and J ends lost 4 bases and 3 bases respectively, with 8 bases between them. This CDR3 region has 13 residues. Per germline, CDR1 SGHNT and CDR2 YENEEA. The CDR3 loop is CASSSQQTDTQYF. The CDR3 DNA is TGTGCCAGCAGCTCACAACAGACAGATACGCAGTATTTT.

The chain carries TRBV27 and TRBJ2-5; D unresolved. CDR1 MNHEY and CDR2 SMNVEV come from the germline V gene (reference sequence). V was pared by 7 bases and J by 0 bases, with 9 bases between. The CDR3 consists of 13 residues. The CDR3 bases are TGTGCCAGCAACGCAGCTAACCAAGAGACCCAGTACTTC. Protein product: CASNAANQETQYF.

The chain couples TRBV6-6 to TRBJ1-5, with D uncertain. The V and J ends lost 0 bases and 6 bases respectively, with 12 bases between them. Per germline, CDR1 MNHNY and CDR2 SVGAGI (reference sequence). This CDR3 has 15 residues. In nucleotides, the CDR3 is TGTGCCAGCAGTTACTCGGGGTTGACGAGTCAGCCCCAGCATTTT. Translating it yields CASSYSGLTSQPQHF.

The chain employs TRBV30 and TRBJ1-4, with a weak D call TRBD1 (5 bases). The germline gives CDR1 GTSNPN, CDR2 SVGIG (reference sequence). The CDR3 is 15 amino acids. V gave up 1 base and J gave up 8 bases, with 17 bases separating them. CDR3 in amino acids: CAWSEGTGGGEKLFF. The CDR3 DNA sequence: TGTGCCTGGAGTGAAGGGACGGGCGGCGGCGAAAAACTGTTTTTT.

This clone was detected once. V and J are TRBV27 and TRBJ1-1; unclear D gene. Germline V gene lookup returns CDR1 MNHEY and CDR2 SMNVEV (reference sequence). There are 12 residues in the CDR3. V was shortened by 6 bases and J by 4 bases, with 9 bases between the two germline ends. DNA for the CDR3: TGTGCCAGCAGAAGTGGAGTCACTGAAGCTTTCTTT. Amino acids: CASRSGVTEAFF.